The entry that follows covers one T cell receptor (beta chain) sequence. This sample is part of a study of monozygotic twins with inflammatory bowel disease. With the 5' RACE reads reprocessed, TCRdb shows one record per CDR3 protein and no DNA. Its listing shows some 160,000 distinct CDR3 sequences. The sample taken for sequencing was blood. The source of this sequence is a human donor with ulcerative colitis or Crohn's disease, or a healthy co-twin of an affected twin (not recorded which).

The CDR3 here is CAWSVSSYTDTQYF. J is TRBJ2-3 and V is TRBV30. Germline-derived CDR1 and CDR2 are GTSNPN and SVGIG (reference sequence). The CDR3 consists of 14 residues.